Reported below is one TCR beta chain. This clonotype was observed a few times. Its antigen specificity is not known. No base qualities exist here, and no much larger clone lies one base off it. This specimen comes from a study of regulatory T cells in long-lasting Graves disease (dated by TCRdb to about 2021). Background on the whole study: To count as having persistent Graves' disease, a patient had to have received antithyroid drug treatment for over 5 years with TSH receptor autoantibodies remaining persistently positive. This study used TCR sequencing and RNA sequencing of peripheral blood to compare persistent Graves' disease patients against newly diagnosed Graves' disease patients. The study was registered as a clinical trial and conducted in China. TCR sequencing covered 13 persistent and roughly 20 newly diagnosed Graves' disease patients, some 35 samples in total. Persistent Graves' disease patients in the clinical cohort had taken antithyroid drugs for approximately ten years on average.

Beyond this particular receptor, the publication reports: Lower TCR Shannon entropy and fewer highly expanded clones were observed in persistent Graves' disease patients than in newly diagnosed patients, which suggested clonal expansion. As a limitation, the authors acknowledged that the small sample size may reduce accuracy. TRBV28, TRBJ1-2 and TRBJ2-5 were preferentially used in persistent disease, while TRBV20-1 and TRBJ2-1 were favored in newly diagnosed disease. A larger number of public clonotypes was shared among persistent patients (approximately 3,000) than among newly diagnosed patients (around 970). The study examined only peripheral blood because the primary lesion, thyroid tissue, could not be accessed. Only the TCR beta chain was sequenced and analyzed.

A distance of 18 bases separates the germline ends of V and J, which lose 2 bases and 14 bases respectively. Per the germline V gene (reference sequence), DFQATT is the CDR1 and SNEGSKA is the CDR2. Spanning cysteine to phenylalanine, the CDR3 consists of 13 amino acids. Of all the DNA, just the CDR3 is kept, 39 bases in frame from base 1. Per the publication, the time point label means: persistent/refractory GD, antithyroid drugs over 5 years with positive TRAb. For both TCR sequencing and RNA sequencing, RNA was extracted from PBMCs in TRIzol. The diagnosis of Graves' disease followed American Thyroid Association guidelines. Patients for the study were recruited at an endocrinology department in Xi'an, China. Each patient gave roughly 10 milliliters of peripheral blood, collected in an EDTA anticoagulant tube. PBMCs were isolated by Ficoll Paque Plus density gradient separation without further T cell sorting. An Agilent 2100 Bioanalyzer and agarose gel were used to check RNA quality, and a NanoDrop 2000 was used to measure RNA concentration.

The receptor library was made with multiplex PCR. These reads were obtained on an Illumina HiSeq 4000. TCR beta libraries were built with iRepertoire HTBI primers and Arm-PCR amplification of CDR3 regions. PCR products were gel purified before sequencing. From the authors' description of their analysis: Gene usage analysis of CDR3 amino acid clonotypes used the 62 TRBV and about 13 TRBJ segments found across samples. COPE and FqMerger were used to merge the filtered high-quality paired reads into contigs. BLAST was used to align contigs to IMGT TRBV, TRBD and TRBJ reference genes, with CDR3 defined following IMGT. Any clonotype with a frequency above 0.1% was classified as a highly expanded clone. Repertoire diversity was measured by Shannon entropy, and V-J evenness by the Gini coefficient. A clonotype found in more than one individual was treated as public. TCRdb redid the processing of the public reads, applying fastp at Q25 and MiXCR, and retained in-frame beta chains. A single entry per CDR3 protein holds the most common genes and DNA from its merged rows. These V and J calls are TCRdb output, not the study's own analysis. In all, the sample holds 500,000 to 700,000 distinct CDR3 sequences, and about 30% of those were seen once. The ten top clones hold about two fifths of the sample.

In this chain, TRBV20-1 is recombined with TRBJ1-4, with no D gene named confidently. The specimen was peripheral blood mononuclear cells (PBMCs), collected when the disease was refractory, from a patient treated with antithyroid drugs. The receptor was isolated from a female donor with Graves disease. The encoded CDR3 is CSARLYNAGGLFF. Here is the DNA: TGCAGTGCTAGACTCTACAACGCCGGAGGTCTGTTTTTT.